The source of this T cell receptor (beta chain) is a study of blood T cells in healthy people across ages. The study's findings and limits: Age showed a roughly linear inverse relationship with TCR beta diversity per million T cells.

On this clonotype itself: The antigen is unknown.

Trimming removed 0 bases from V and 2 bases from J; junction bases left unmatched: 11. CDR1 and CDR2 (germline): LGHNA, YNFKEQ. This CDR3 is built from 18 residues. Together with a sample-barcoded 5' primer, a J-beta primer mix was included in a second PCR lasting about 7 to 11 cycles. A template-switch adaptor containing 12 random nucleotides labeled each cDNA molecule. TCRdb recomputed calls from the 5' RACE reads with MiXCR, one row per CDR3 protein. The table shows some 1.8 million distinct CDR3 sequences, with 39% occurring only once. The TCR originated in a human donor in good health. Sequences were obtained from blood. The chain couples TRBV4-2 to TRBJ2-5; 8 bases align to TRBD2. This chain's CDR3 is CASSQDLKRGIHQETQYF. The DNA for the CDR3 is TGTGCCAGCAGCCAAGATCTAAAGCGGGGGATCCATCAAGAGACCCAGTACTTC.